This T cell receptor (beta chain) was identified during a study of OX40 agonist ivuxolimab in advanced cancers. Repertoires were generated with immunoSEQ multiplex PCR, while TCRdb's copy carries only in-frame clones and drops some. The table has tens of thousands of clones, 90% seen once; the top ten hold less than 0.35%. Germline loops: CDR1 KGHSH, CDR2 LQKENI. The CDR3 length is 15 residues. V gave up 4 bases and J gave up 1 base; unmatched junction bases: 7. The TCR was taken from an adult with an advanced solid tumor such as melanoma, head and neck, liver or kidney cancer. The V and J genes are TRBV18 and TRBJ2-7; 7 nucleotides line up with TRBD1. The input for sequencing was CD4+ or CD8+ T cells sorted from blood, taken in a trial of the OX40 agonist ivuxolimab. The CDR3 DNA sequence: TGTGCCAGCTCACAGCGACAGGGCCGGTCCTACGAGCAGTACGTC. Translated: CASSQRQGRSYEQYV.